This entry is about one T cell receptor beta chain. The antigen is unknown. Measured with immunoSEQ multiplex PCR; TCRdb has only the in-frame clones, and not every one. The sample contains 95,000 to 110,000 clones, roughly four fifths of which appear only once. V was shortened by 5 bases and J by 1 base, with 14 bases between the two germline ends. This CDR3 is 15 amino acids long. Per the germline V gene, CDR1 is SEHNR and CDR2 is FQNEAQ (reference sequence). The sample belongs to a study of T cell clones after liver transplantation. General observations from the study: Donor-reactive sequences fell more than third party-reactive ones, suggesting partial deletion. Circulating graft-donor-reactive CD4 TCRbeta sequences fell significantly post-transplant in 5 of 8 subjects.

The receptor comes from a human patient who received a liver transplant. Some of the T cells may derive from the graft donor. The gene calls are TRBV7-9 and TRBJ1-1, with D unresolved. This sample comprised CD4+ T cells from blood, obtained around 50 months after liver transplant. CDR3 in DNA: TGTGCCAGCAGCCCCCGCGGGGTTGGGAACACTGAAGCTTTCTTT. It encodes CASSPRGVGNTEAFF.